This entry features one TCR beta chain sequence. Its target is unknown. Germline V gives CDR1 MRHNA, CDR2 SNTAGT. The CDR3 is made up of 16 amino acids. After removal of 6 bases from V and 4 bases from J, the junction contained 10 bases not matched to a gene. Clones were sequenced by immunoSEQ multiplex PCR, and TCRdb holds only the in-frame ones, with some missing. This sample has roughly 78,000 clones, with 70% to 85% found just once. The data were obtained in a study of T cell responses to AZD1222 COVID-19 vaccine. Whole-study results and caveats: Increases in Spike-specific TCR breadth and depth were seen after two AZD1222 doses. Females outnumbered males among donors, who were mostly white British; clonal diversity was possibly underestimated. Seropositive status at baseline applied to only a handful of AZD1222 recipients.

This receptor was taken from an adult in good health. V is TRBV6-4 and J is TRBJ1-2; 11 positions match TRBD1. Sequencing was performed on peripheral blood, taken on day 0 of AZD1222 vaccination. CDR3 residues: CASRLYGTGGGYGYTF. CDR3 sequence (DNA): TGTGCCAGCAGACTCTACGGGACAGGGGGTGGCTATGGCTACACCTTC.